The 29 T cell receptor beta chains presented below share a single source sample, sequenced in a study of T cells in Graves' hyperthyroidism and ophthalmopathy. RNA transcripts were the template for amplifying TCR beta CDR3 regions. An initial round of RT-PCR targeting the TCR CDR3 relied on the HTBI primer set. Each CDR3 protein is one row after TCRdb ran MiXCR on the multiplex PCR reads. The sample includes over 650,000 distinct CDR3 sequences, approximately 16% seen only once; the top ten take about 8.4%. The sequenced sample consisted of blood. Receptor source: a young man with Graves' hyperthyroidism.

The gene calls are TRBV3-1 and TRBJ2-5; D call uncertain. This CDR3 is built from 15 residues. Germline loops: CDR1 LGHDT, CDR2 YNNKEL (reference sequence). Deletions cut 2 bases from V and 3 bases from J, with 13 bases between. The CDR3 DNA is TGTGCCAGCAGCCAAAAGGTGAGACCCGAAGAGACCCAGTACTTC. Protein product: CASSQKVRPEETQYF.

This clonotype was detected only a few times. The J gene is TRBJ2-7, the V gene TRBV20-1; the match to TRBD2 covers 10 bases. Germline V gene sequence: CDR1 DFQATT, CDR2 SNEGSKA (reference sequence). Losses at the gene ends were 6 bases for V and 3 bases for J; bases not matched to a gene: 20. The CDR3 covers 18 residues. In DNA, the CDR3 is TGCAGTGCGTCGAGGTTGACAGCGGGAGGGCCTTATAGCTACGAGCAGTACTTC. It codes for CSASRLTAGGPYSYEQYF.

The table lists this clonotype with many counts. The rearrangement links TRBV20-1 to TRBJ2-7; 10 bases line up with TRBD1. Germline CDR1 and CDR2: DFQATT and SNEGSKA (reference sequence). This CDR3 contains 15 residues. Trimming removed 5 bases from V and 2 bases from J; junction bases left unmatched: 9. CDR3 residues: CSAGQGDRGTYEQYF. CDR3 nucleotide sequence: TGCAGTGCTGGGCAAGGGGACAGGGGAACCTACGAGCAGTACTTC.

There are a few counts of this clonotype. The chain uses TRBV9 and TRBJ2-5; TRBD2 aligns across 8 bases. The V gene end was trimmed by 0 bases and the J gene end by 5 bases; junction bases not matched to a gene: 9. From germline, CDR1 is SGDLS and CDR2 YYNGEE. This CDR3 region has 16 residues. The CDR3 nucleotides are TGTGCCAGCAGCGTAGCCCGAGCGGGAGAGGGTGAGACCCAGTACTTC. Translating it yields CASSVARAGEGETQYF.

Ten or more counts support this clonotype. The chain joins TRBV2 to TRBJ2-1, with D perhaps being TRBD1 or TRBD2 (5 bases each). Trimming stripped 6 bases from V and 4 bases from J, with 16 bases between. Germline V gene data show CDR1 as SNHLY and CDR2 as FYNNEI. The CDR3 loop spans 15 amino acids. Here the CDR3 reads CASRGVRAPYNEQFF. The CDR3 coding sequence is TGTGCCAGCAGGGGGGTCAGGGCCCCTTACAATGAGCAGTTCTTC.

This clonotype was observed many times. CDR3 sequence (DNA): TGTGCCAGCAGTTTCGCAGTCCTAGAGACCCAGTACTTC. Residues: CASSFAVLETQYF. This rearrangement joins TRBV12-3 or TRBV12-4 to TRBJ2-5; D is unresolved. V shed 3 bases and J shed 4 bases, with 9 bases lying between them. The CDR3 covers 13 residues.

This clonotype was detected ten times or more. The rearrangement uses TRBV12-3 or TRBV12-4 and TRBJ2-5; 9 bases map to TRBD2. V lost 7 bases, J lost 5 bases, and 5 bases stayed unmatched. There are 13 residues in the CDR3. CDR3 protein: CASTLAGVETQYF. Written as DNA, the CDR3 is TGTGCCAGCACCTTAGCGGGAGTGGAGACCCAGTACTTC.

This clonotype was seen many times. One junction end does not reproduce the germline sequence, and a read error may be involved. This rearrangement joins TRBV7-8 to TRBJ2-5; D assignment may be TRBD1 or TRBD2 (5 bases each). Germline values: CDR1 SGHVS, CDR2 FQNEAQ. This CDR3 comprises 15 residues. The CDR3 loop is CASSLVSRDQKTQYF. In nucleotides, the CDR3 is TGTGCCAGCAGCTTAGTGTCCCGGGACCAAAAGACCCAGTACTTC.

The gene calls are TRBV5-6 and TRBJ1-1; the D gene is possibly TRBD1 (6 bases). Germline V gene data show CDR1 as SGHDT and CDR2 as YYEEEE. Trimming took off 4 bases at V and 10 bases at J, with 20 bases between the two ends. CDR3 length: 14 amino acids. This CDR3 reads CASSRWRGLTRAFF. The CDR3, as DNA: TGTGCCAGCAGCCGCTGGAGGGGGTTAACTCGAGCTTTCTTT.

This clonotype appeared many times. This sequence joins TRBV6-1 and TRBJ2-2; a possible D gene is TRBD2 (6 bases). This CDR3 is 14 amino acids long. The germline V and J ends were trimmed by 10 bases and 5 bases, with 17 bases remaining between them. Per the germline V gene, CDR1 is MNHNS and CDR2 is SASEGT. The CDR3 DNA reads TGTGCCACTGAGGCGGGATGGGGAACCGGGGAGCTGTTTTTT. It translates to CATEAGWGTGELFF.

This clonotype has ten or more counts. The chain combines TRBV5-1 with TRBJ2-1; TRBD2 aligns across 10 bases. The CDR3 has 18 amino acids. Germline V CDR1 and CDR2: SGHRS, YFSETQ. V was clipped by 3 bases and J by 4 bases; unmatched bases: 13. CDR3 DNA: TGCGCCAGCAGCTCCTGGAGGACTAGCGGAAGGGCTTACAATGAGCAGTTCTTC. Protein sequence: CASSSWRTSGRAYNEQFF.

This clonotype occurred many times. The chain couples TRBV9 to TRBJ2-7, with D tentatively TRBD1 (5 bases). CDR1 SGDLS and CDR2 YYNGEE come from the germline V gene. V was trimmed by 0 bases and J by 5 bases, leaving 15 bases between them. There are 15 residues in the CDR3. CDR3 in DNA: TGTGCCAGCAGCGTAGTTGGGTCAGGGCGCGACGAGCAGTACTTC. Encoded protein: CASSVVGSGRDEQYF.

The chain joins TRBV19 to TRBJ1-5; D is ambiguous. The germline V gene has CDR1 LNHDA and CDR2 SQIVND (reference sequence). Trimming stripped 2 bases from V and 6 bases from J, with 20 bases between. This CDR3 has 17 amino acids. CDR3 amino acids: CASSIPSFKRLGQPQHF. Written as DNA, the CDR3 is TGTGCCAGTAGTATACCCTCATTTAAGAGATTGGGTCAGCCCCAGCATTTT.

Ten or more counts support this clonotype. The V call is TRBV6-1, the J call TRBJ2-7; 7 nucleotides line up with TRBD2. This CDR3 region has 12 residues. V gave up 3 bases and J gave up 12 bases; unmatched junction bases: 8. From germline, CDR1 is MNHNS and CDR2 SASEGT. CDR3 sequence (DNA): TGTGCCAGCAGTGAGGGAACCGGGGGGAGGTACTTC. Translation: CASSEGTGGRYF.

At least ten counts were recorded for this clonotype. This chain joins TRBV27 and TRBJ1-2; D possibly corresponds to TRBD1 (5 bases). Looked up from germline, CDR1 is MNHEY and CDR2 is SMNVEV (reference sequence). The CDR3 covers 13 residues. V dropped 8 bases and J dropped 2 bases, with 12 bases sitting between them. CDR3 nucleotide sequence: TGTGCCAGCGCCCCCAGGGTAAACTATGGCTACACCTTC. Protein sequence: CASAPRVNYGYTF.

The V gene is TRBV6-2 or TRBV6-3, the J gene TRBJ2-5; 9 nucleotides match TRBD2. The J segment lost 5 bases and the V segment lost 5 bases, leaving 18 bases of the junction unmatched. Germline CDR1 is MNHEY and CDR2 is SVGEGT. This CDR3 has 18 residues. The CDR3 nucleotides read TGTGCCAGCAGTCTCGCGGCTAGCGGGATGGGGGAGTGGGAGACCCAGTACTTC. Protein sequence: CASSLAASGMGEWETQYF.

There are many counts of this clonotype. This CDR3 is CASSEHHEQYF. The CDR3 DNA sequence: TGTGCCAGCAGTGAACACCACGAGCAGTACTTC. This rearrangement joins TRBV2 to TRBJ2-7, with D hard to call. The CDR3 extends over 11 amino acids. V was shortened by 2 bases and J by 5 bases, with 4 bases between the two germline ends. In germline, CDR1 is SNHLY, CDR2 FYNNEI.

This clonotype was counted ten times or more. The CDR3 loop is CSARPGTGKRYEQYF. The CDR3, as DNA: TGCAGTGCTCGACCCGGGACAGGGAAAAGATACGAGCAGTACTTC. The chain combines TRBV20-1 with TRBJ2-7; TRBD1 matches 9 bases. The V gene's germline CDR1 is DFQATT and CDR2 SNEGSKA (reference sequence). The CDR3 is 15 residues long. V was clipped by 5 bases and J by 4 bases; unmatched bases: 12.

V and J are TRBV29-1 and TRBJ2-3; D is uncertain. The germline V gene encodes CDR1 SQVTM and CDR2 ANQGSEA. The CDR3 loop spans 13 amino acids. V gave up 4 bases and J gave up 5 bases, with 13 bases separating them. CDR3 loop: CSVVGVQKDTQYF. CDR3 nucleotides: TGCAGCGTTGTTGGGGTCCAGAAAGATACGCAGTATTTT.

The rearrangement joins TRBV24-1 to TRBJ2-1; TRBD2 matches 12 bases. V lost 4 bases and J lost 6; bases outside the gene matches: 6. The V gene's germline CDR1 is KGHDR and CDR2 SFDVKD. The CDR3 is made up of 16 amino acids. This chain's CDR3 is CATSDVLAGGPNEQFF. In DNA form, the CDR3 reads TGTGCCACCAGTGACGTTCTAGCGGGAGGGCCCAATGAGCAGTTCTTC.

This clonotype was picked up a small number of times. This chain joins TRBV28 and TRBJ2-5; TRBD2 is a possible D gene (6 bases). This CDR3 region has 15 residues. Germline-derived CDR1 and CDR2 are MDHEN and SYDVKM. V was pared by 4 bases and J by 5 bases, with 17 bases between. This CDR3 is CASSSGTPSGETQYF. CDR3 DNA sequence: TGTGCCAGCAGTTCGGGGACTCCCTCCGGGGAGACCCAGTACTTC.

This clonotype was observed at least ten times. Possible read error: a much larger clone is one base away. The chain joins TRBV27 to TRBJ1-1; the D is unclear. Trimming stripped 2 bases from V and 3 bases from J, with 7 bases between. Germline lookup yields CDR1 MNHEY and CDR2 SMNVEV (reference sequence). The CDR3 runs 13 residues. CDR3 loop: CASSLGRDTEAFF. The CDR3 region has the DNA TGTGCCAGCAGTTTAGGGAGGGACACTGAAGCTTTCTTT.

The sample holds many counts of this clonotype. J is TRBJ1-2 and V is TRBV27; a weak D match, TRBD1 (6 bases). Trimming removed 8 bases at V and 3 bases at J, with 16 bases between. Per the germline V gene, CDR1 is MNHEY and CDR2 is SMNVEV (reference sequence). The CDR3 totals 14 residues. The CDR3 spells CASVSLRGDYGYTF. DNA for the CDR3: TGTGCCAGCGTATCCTTAAGGGGGGACTATGGCTACACCTTC.

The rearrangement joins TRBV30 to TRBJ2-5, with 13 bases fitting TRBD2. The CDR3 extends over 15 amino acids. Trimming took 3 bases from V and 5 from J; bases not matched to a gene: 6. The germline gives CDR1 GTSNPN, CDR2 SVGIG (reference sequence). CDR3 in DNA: TGTGCCTGGAGCTCCGGACTAGCGGGAGAGGAGACCCAGTACTTC. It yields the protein CAWSSGLAGEETQYF.

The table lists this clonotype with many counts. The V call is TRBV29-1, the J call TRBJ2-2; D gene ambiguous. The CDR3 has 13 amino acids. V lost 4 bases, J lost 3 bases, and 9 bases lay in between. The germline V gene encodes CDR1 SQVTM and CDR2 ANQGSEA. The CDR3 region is CSVAPTDTGELFF. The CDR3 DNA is TGCAGCGTTGCACCTACAGACACCGGGGAGCTGTTTTTT.

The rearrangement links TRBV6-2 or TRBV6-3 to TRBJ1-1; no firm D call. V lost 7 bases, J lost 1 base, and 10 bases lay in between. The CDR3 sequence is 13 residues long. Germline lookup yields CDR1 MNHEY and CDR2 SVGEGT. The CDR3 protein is CASNFNRNTEAFF. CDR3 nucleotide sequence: TGTGCCAGCAACTTTAACAGGAACACTGAAGCTTTCTTT.

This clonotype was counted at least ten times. Written as DNA, the CDR3 is TGTGCCACCCAGTTTCCGGAGCAGTTCTTC. Translation: CATQFPEQFF. The gene calls are TRBV28 and TRBJ2-1; the D is unclear. This CDR3 is built from 10 residues. From germline, CDR1 is MDHEN and CDR2 SYDVKM. Trimming took off 10 bases at V and 10 bases at J, with 11 bases between the two ends.

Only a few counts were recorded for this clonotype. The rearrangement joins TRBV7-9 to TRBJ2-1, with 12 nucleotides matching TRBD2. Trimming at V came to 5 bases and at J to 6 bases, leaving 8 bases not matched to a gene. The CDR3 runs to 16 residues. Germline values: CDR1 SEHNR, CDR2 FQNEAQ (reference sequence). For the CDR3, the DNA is TGTGCCAGCAGCCCGAGACTAGCGGGAGTGGGCAATGAGCAGTTCTTC. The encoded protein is CASSPRLAGVGNEQFF.

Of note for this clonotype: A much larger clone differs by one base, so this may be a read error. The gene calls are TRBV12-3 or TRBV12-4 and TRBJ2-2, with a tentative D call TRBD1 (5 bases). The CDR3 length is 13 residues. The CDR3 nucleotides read TGTGGCAGCCGACAGACCAACACCGGGGAGCTGTTTTTT. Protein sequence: CGSRQTNTGELFF.